This TCR beta chain comes out of a study of blood T cells in healthy people across ages. The V end lost 6 bases, the J end lost 4 bases, and 18 bases lay between the germline ends. The germline CDR1 and CDR2 sequences are MGHDK and SYGVNS. This CDR3 contains 16 residues. The second PCR ran roughly 7 to 12 cycles with a sample-barcoded 5' primer and J-beta primers. TCRdb re-analysed the 5' RACE reads in MiXCR, keeping a single row per CDR3 protein. The sample consists of roughly 900,000 distinct CDR3 sequences, about 48% of them appearing once. Sequenced material: blood. This chain uses TRBV25-1 with TRBJ2-2; D possibly corresponds to TRBD2 (6 bases). This receptor was obtained from a man younger than 40 in good health. This CDR3 reads CASSPAWGTFTGELFF. The CDR3 DNA follows: TGTGCCAGCAGCCCAGCCTGGGGGACTTTCACCGGGGAGCTGTTTTTT.